A single sample gave rise to the 21 T cell receptor beta chains below, sequenced in a study of OX40 agonist ivuxolimab in advanced cancers. Generated by immunoSEQ multiplex PCR, the TCRdb table keeps only in-frame clones and is missing some. The table records about 64,000 clones, approximately 84% of them present only once. This specimen consisted of CD4+ or CD8+ T cells sorted from blood, obtained in a trial of the OX40 agonist ivuxolimab. The receptors stem from an adult with an advanced solid tumor such as melanoma, head and neck, liver or kidney cancer.

This clone was seen a few times. V usage is TRBV30 and J usage is TRBJ1-2; D uncertain. Trimming removed 5 bases at V and 4 bases at J, with 11 bases between. Per the germline V gene, CDR1 is GTSNPN and CDR2 is SVGIG (reference sequence). The CDR3 consists of 12 residues. CDR3 sequence reads: CAWADEGYGYTF. In nucleotides, the CDR3 is TGTGCCTGGGCCGACGAGGGCTATGGCTACACCTTC.

The chain couples TRBV21-1 to TRBJ2-4; the table gives TRBD1 as D, unverified against the DNA. TRBV21-1 is deemed a pseudogene. The CDR3 totals 16 residues. DNA for the CDR3: TGTGCCAGCAGCAAAGGTGCCCTTAGGGGGAGCGGCATTCAGTACTTC. This sequence encodes CASSKGALRGSGIQYF.

The gene calls are TRBV6-1 and TRBJ1-1, with D maybe TRBD1 (5 bases). Trimming pared 6 bases from V and 1 base from J, leaving 9 bases between. Germline CDR1 is MNHNS and CDR2 is SASEGT. The CDR3 contains 13 residues. The CDR3 DNA reads TGTGCCAGCAGGGCGGGGCGGAACACTGAAGCTTTCTTT. This gives the protein CASRAGRNTEAFF.

The chain carries TRBV9 and TRBJ2-7; no clear D. This CDR3 comprises 15 residues. Germline-derived CDR1 and CDR2 are SGDLS and YYNGEE. The V gene lost 1 base and the J gene lost 2 bases, with 13 bases spanning the gap. The CDR3, as DNA: TGTGCCAGCAGCGTATCAGCAACTGGGCCCTACGAGCAGTACTTC. Its protein is CASSVSATGPYEQYF. Drawing the rest from reference TRBV9 and TRBJ2-7, the complete variable domain is DSGVTQTPKHLITATGQRVTLRCSPRSGDLSVYWYQQSLDQGLQFLIQYYNGEERAKGNILERFSAQQFPDLHSELNLSSLELGDSALYFCASSVSATGPYEQYFGPGTRLTVT.

This chain joins TRBV15 and TRBJ2-5, with unresolved D. Trimming shortened V by 0 bases and J by 5 bases, and 13 bases separated the two germline ends. The CDR3 totals 15 residues. Looked up from germline, CDR1 is LNHNV and CDR2 is YYDKDF (reference sequence). The CDR3 here is CATSRDRQSRETQYF. The CDR3, as DNA: TGTGCCACCAGCAGAGATAGGCAGAGTCGGGAGACCCAGTACTTC.

This clone was found once. This chain joins TRBV25-1 and TRBJ2-7; TRBD1 agrees at 8 bases. V shed 5 bases, J shed 6 bases, and the junction held 12 bases outside the gene matches. Germline CDR1 reads MGHDK; CDR2 reads SYGVNS. The CDR3 spans 15 residues. The CDR3 DNA reads TGTGCCAGCAGTCGTGGACAGGGATGGGCCCTCGAGCAGTACTTC. This codes for CASSRGQGWALEQYF.

The chain is built from TRBV6-1 and TRBJ2-7; D not resolved. Germline-derived CDR1 and CDR2 are MNHNS and SASEGT. The V gene lost 9 bases and the J gene lost 2 bases, with 11 bases spanning the gap. This CDR3 is 12 amino acids long. CDR3: CASRQTAYEQYF. CDR3 nucleotide sequence: TGTGCCAGTCGACAAACTGCCTACGAGCAGTACTTC.

This sequence joins TRBV4-3 and TRBJ2-3; 8 bases match TRBD1. J was trimmed by 5 bases and V by 4 bases; bases with no gene match: 8. Germline V gene sequence: CDR1 LGHNA, CDR2 YSLEER. This CDR3 spans 15 amino acids. The CDR3 DNA reads as TGCGCCAGCAGCCCCCAGCCAGGGGGCAGAGATACGCAGTATTTT. As protein: CASSPQPGGRDTQYF.

This clone is a singleton in its sample. The rearrangement joins TRBV30 to TRBJ2-4; TRBD1 agrees at 8 bases. The junction had 4 bases not matched to a gene; V was cut back by 3 bases and J by 3 bases. The length of the CDR3 is 14 residues. Germline CDR1 reads GTSNPN; CDR2 reads SVGIG (reference sequence). CDR3: CAWRDRGGKNIQYF. As DNA, the CDR3 is TGTGCCTGGAGAGACAGGGGCGGCAAAAACATTCAGTACTTC.

The chain recombines TRBV19 with TRBJ1-1, with D unresolved. CDR3 length equals 12 residues. Germline CDR1 is LNHDA and CDR2 is SQIVND (reference sequence). V lost 6 bases and J lost 4, with 9 bases in between. CDR3 protein: CASSALGTEAFF. The CDR3 DNA is TGTGCCAGTAGCGCTTTGGGCACTGAAGCTTTCTTT.

The chain combines TRBV28 with TRBJ1-3; D unresolved. The CDR3 covers 14 residues. The V end was cut by 7 bases, the J end by 7 bases, with 17 bases between. Germline V gene lookup returns CDR1 MDHEN and CDR2 SYDVKM. The DNA of the CDR3 is TGTGCCAGCAACCGTGCCGACACCCCTAACACCATATATTTT. This encodes CASNRADTPNTIYF.

The genes are TRBV2 and TRBJ2-3; 8 bases line up with TRBD1. This CDR3 region has 14 residues. Germline-derived CDR1 and CDR2 are SNHLY and FYNNEI. Trimming removed 10 bases from V and 2 bases from J; junction bases left unmatched: 8. DNA for the CDR3: TGTGCCACCCGCCCCCAGGGGGCCACAGATACGCAGTATTTT. Encoded protein: CATRPQGATDTQYF.

The chain combines TRBV7-2 with TRBJ2-7, with D perhaps matching TRBD1 (5 bases). Between the trimmed V and J ends, which lost 0 bases and 1 base, there was a span of 7 bases. CDR3 length: 14 residues. Per germline, CDR1 SGHTA and CDR2 FQGNSA. The CDR3 reads CASSLARTSYEQYF. The DNA for the CDR3 is TGTGCCAGCAGCTTAGCCCGGACATCCTACGAGCAGTACTTC.

V is TRBV5-8 and J is TRBJ2-6, with D uncertain. The CDR3 has 16 amino acids. The V gene's germline CDR1 is SGHTS and CDR2 YDEGEE. V was trimmed by 1 base and J by 2 bases, leaving 10 bases between them. The CDR3, as DNA: TGTGCCAGCAGCTTGCTGGGGTCCCCTGGGGCCAACGTCCTGACTTTC. It translates to CASSLLGSPGANVLTF.

J is TRBJ1-2 and V is TRBV6-6, with D unclear. The germline gives CDR1 MNHNY, CDR2 SVGAGI (reference sequence). CDR3 size: 14 residues. Trimming cost V 2 bases and J 9 bases, with 16 bases left between them. The CDR3 here is CASSYTRQARSYTF. The CDR3 region has the DNA TGTGCCAGCAGTTACACCCGGCAGGCGAGGAGCTACACCTTC.

The V gene is TRBV28, the J gene TRBJ2-6; 7 bases are shared with TRBD1. V gave up 6 bases and J gave up 0 bases; unmatched junction bases: 5. This CDR3 contains 16 residues. CDR1 and CDR2 (germline): MDHEN, SYDVKM. CDR3 DNA: TGTGCCAGCAGGCCGGGACAGCACTCTGGGGCCAACGTCCTGACTTTC. Protein: CASRPGQHSGANVLTF. Filled out from reference TRBV28 and TRBJ2-6, the complete variable domain reads DVKVTQSSRYLVKRTGEKVFLECVQDMDHENMFWYRQDPGLGLRLIYFSYDVKMKEKGDIPEGYSVSREKKERFSLILESASTNQTSMYLCASRPGQHSGANVLTFGAGSRLTVL.

The rearrangement uses TRBV2 and TRBJ2-3, with 10 bases matching TRBD2. CDR1 SNHLY and CDR2 FYNNEI come from the germline V gene. Trimming took 9 bases from V and 2 from J; bases not matched to a gene: 11. CDR3 length equals 16 residues. CDR3 amino acids: CARSKGSGGPTDTQYF. In DNA, the CDR3 is TGTGCCAGAAGTAAGGGTAGCGGGGGGCCCACAGATACGCAGTATTTT.

This sequence joins TRBV19 and TRBJ2-3; 12 bases are a match to TRBD1. V dropped 6 bases and J dropped 4; count of bases not matched to a gene: 8. Per the germline V gene, CDR1 is LNHDA and CDR2 is SQIVND (reference sequence). The CDR3 loop spans 16 amino acids. The CDR3: CASRQRGTGGSDTQYF. CDR3 nucleotide sequence: TGTGCCAGTAGACAAAGAGGGACAGGGGGCTCAGATACGCAGTATTTT.

In this sample, this clone turned up once. The genes are TRBV7-2 and TRBJ2-1, with 7 bases matching TRBD2. Germline V gene sequence: CDR1 SGHTA, CDR2 FQGNSA. The CDR3 runs 14 residues. The J segment lost 9 bases and the V segment lost 0 bases, leaving 5 bases of the junction unmatched. DNA for the CDR3: TGTGCCAGCAGCTTAGCGCGGGAGCGAGGTGAGCAGTTCTTC. It is translated as CASSLARERGEQFF.

The chain uses TRBV7-2 and TRBJ1-2; possibly TRBD1 for D (5 bases). The CDR3 loop spans 13 amino acids. Germline V lookup: CDR1 SGHTA, CDR2 FQGNSA. V lost 3 bases, J lost 4 bases, and 9 bases lay in between. CDR3 in DNA: TGTGCCAGCAGCTTCGAGGGGAGCTATGGCTACACCTTC. Amino acid sequence: CASSFEGSYGYTF.

The chain has TRBV18 and TRBJ2-7; D may match TRBD1 or TRBD2 (5 bases each). The germline gives CDR1 KGHSH, CDR2 LQKENI. The CDR3 covers 15 residues. V was trimmed by 2 bases and J by 0 bases, leaving 11 bases between them. The CDR3 is CASSPRAGSSYEQYF. The CDR3 nucleotides read TGTGCCAGCTCACCAAGGGCAGGGAGCTCCTACGAGCAGTACTTC.